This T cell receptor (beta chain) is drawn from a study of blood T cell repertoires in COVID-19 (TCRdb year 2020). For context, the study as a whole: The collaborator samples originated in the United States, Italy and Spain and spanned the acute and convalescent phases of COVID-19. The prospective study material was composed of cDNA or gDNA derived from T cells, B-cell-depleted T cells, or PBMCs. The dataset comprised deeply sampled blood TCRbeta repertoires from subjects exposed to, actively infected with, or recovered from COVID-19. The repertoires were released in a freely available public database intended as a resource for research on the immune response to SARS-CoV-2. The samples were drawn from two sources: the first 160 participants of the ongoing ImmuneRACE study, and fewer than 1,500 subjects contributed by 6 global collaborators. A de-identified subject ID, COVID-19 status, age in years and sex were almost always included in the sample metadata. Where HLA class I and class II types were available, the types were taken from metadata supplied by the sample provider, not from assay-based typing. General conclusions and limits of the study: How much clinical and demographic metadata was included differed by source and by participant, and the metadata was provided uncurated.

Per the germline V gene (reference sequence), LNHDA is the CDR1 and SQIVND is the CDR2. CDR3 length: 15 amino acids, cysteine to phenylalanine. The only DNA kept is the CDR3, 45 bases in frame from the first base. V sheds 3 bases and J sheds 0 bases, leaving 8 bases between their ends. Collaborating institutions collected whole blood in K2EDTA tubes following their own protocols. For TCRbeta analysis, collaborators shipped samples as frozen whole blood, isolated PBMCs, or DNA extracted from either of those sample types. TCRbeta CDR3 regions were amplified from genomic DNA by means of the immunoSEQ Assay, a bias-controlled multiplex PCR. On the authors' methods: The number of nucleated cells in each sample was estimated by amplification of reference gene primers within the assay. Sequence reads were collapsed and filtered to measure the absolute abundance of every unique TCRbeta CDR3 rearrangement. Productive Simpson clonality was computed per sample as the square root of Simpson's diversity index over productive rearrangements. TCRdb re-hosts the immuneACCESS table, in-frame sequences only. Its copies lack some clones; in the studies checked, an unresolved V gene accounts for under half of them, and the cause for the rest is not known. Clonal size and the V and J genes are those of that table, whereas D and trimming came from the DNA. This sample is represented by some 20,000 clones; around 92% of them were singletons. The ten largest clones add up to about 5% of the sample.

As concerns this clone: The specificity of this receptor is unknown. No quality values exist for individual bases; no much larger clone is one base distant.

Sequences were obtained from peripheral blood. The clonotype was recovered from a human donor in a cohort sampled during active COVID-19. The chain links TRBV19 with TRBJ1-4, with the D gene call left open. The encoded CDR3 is CASSIPRATNEKLFF. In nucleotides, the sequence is TGTGCCAGTAGTATCCCGAGAGCAACTAATGAAAAACTGTTTTTT.